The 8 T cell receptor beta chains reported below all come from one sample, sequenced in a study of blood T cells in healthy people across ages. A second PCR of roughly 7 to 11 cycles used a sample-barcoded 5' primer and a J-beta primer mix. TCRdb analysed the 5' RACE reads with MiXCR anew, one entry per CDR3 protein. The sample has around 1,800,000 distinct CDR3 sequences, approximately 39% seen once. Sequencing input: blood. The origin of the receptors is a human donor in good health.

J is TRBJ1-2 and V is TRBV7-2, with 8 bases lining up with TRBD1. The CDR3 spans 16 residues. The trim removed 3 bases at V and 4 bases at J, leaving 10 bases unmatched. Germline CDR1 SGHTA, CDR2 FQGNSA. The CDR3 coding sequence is TGTGCCAGCAGCTTTTTCTCAGGACAGGGCATCTATGGCTACACCTTC. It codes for CASSFFSGQGIYGYTF.

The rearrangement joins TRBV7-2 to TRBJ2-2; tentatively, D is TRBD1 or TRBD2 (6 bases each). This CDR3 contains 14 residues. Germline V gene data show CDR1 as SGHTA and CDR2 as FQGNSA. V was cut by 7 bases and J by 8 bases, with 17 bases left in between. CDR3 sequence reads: CASKLRTGAGELFF. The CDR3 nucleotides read TGTGCCAGCAAGCTTAGAACGGGGGCGGGGGAGCTGTTTTTT.

CDR3 nucleotides: TGTGCCAGCAGGTTTTCAGGGGGCCATGGCTACACCTTC. Translating it yields CASRFSGGHGYTF. V and J are TRBV6-1 and TRBJ1-2; 8 bases fit TRBD1. CDR3 length: 13 residues. V lost 6 bases and J lost 6; bases outside the gene matches: 6. The germline CDR1 and CDR2 sequences are MNHNS and SASEGT.

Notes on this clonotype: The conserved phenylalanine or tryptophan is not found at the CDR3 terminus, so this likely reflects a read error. For the CDR3, the DNA is TGTGCCAGCAGTTTTGTGGCAGAAGAGACCCAGTACGTC. Residues: CASSFVAEETQYV. The chain recombines TRBV28 with TRBJ2-5, with D uncertain. V lost 3 bases and J 3 bases, leaving 8 bases between the germline ends. This CDR3 is built from 13 residues. Germline V gene data show CDR1 as MDHEN and CDR2 as SYDVKM.

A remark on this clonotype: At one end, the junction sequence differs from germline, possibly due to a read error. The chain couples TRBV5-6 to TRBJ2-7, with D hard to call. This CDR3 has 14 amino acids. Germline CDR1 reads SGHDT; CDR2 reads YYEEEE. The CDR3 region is CACSWLEGPNEQYF. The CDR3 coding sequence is TGTGCCTGCAGCTGGTTGGAAGGACCCAACGAGCAGTACTTC.

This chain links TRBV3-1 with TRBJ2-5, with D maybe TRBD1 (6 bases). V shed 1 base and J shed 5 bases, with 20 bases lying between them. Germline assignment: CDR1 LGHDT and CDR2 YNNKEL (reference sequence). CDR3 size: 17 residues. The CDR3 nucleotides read TGTGCCAGCAGCCAAGGCCGCGCATGGGGGCGCGGTGAGACCCAGTACTTC. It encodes CASSQGRAWGRGETQYF.

DNA for the CDR3: TGTGCCAGCAGTTTATGGACAGGGGCCAAAAACATTCAGTACTTC. Its translation: CASSLWTGAKNIQYF. The genes are TRBV28 and TRBJ2-4; 7 bases line up with TRBD1. The junction had 0 bases not matched to a gene; V was cut back by 0 bases and J by 1 base. CDR1 and CDR2 (germline): MDHEN, SYDVKM. The CDR3 runs 15 residues. Supplemented by reference TRBV28 and TRBJ2-4, the full variable domain reads DVKVTQSSRYLVKRTGEKVFLECVQDMDHENMFWYRQDPGLGLRLIYFSYDVKMKEKGDIPEGYSVSREKKERFSLILESASTNQTSMYLCASSLWTGAKNIQYFGAGTRLSVL.

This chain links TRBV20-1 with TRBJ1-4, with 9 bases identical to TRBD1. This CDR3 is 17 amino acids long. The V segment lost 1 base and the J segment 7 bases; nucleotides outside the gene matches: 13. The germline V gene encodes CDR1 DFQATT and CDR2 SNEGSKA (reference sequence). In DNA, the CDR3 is TGCAGTGCTAGAGGGAACCGACTGGGGACAGGGTGTGAAAAACTGTTTTTT. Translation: CSARGNRLGTGCEKLFF.